Listed below are T cell receptor beta chains from one sample, sequenced in a study of T-cell memory formation after mild COVID-19. One entry per CDR3 protein, called by TCRdb with MiXCR from the 5' RACE reads. The table shows around 250,000 distinct CDR3 sequences, with approximately 9% occurring only once. The sample was PBMCs or a T cell subset sorted from them (not recorded which). Receptors were obtained from a man between 18 and 29 years old who had mild COVID-19 (a few samples of this study predate the infection). Cell type and time point are not known. The CDR3 runs from the conserved cysteine through the conserved F or W. Each record gives: V gene, CDR3 length, clone size, D gene, J gene, CDR3 DNA, CDR3 protein. A D gene is named only where the DNA matches it firmly. The size field is filled for only some rows; it gives once, few, many or a size class.

TRBV7-3,16,few,TRBD2,TRBJ2-7,TGTGCCAGCAGCTTATTCCTGGGGACTAGCATCGACGAGCAGTACTTC,CASSLFLGTSIDEQYF
TRBV28,13,NA,NA,TRBJ1-1,TGTGCCAGCAGCTGGGACGTACGAACTGAAGCTTTCTTT,CASSWDVRTEAFF
TRBV7-9,14,NA,NA,TRBJ1-1,TGTGCCAGCAGCTTAGTACGGAGGAACACTGAAGCTTTCTTT,CASSLVRRNTEAFF
TRBV25-1,15,NA,TRBD1,TRBJ1-6,TGTGCCAGCAGCCAACAGGGGGCGCAGAATTCACCCCTCCACTTT,CASSQQGAQNSPLHF
TRBV5-4,12,few,NA,TRBJ2-2,TGTGCCAGCAGCCTCGCCACCGGGGAGCTGTTTTTT,CASSLATGELFF
TRBV20-1,13,NA,NA,TRBJ2-3,TGCAGTGCTAGAGATCCCTACACAGATACGCAGTATTTT,CSARDPYTDTQYF
TRBV11-2,13,NA,TRBD1,TRBJ2-1,TGTGCCAGCATGGGGGACAGGGGCCGTGAGCAGTTCTTC,CASMGDRGREQFF
TRBV2,13,many,NA,TRBJ1-1,TGTGCCAGCAGTCGCCGCACGAACACTGAAGCTTTCTTT,CASSRRTNTEAFF
TRBV2,12,many,NA,TRBJ1-5,TGTGCCAGCTCCAGGGTAACCCAGCCCCAGCATTTT,CASSRVTQPQHF
TRBV2,16,few,NA,TRBJ1-5,TGTGCCAGCAGTGGGCGGGGGGGATATAGCAATCAGCCCCAGCATTTT,CASSGRGGYSNQPQHF
TRBV19,15,many,NA,TRBJ1-1,TGTGCCAGTAGTATAGATACAGGAGGCCCCACTGAAGCTTTCTTT,CASSIDTGGPTEAFF
TRBV28,12,few,TRBD1,TRBJ1-1,TGTGCCAGCAGTTTCCGGACAGGGAAAGCTTTCTTT,CASSFRTGKAFF
TRBV7-2,14,few,NA,TRBJ2-5,TGTGCCAGCAGAATGGACGGATCCGGAGGGACCCAGTACTTC,CASRMDGSGGTQYF
TRBV4-1,15,few,NA,TRBJ2-5,TGCGCCAGCAGCCAAGGGACCGAAGTGCAAGAGACCCAGTACTTC,CASSQGTEVQETQYF
TRBV2,13,many,TRBD1,TRBJ1-1,TGTGCCAGCAGTCCCGGGACAGGGTATGAAGCTTTCTTT,CASSPGTGYEAFF
TRBV7-9,16,few,TRBD1,TRBJ1-5,TGTGCCAGCAGCCTAACAGGGGCCGGGAGCAATCAGCCCCAGCATTTT,CASSLTGAGSNQPQHF
TRBV20-1,14,NA,NA,TRBJ2-7,TGCAGTGCTAGAGACGGGGGGCCTCATGACGAGCAGTACTTC,CSARDGGPHDEQYF
TRBV5-6,17,many,TRBD1,TRBJ1-2,TGTGCCAGCAGCTTGAGAGCTCGGGACAGGGAACGTTATGGCTACACCTTC,CASSLRARDRERYGYTF
TRBV6-6,13,many,NA,TRBJ1-2,TGTGCCAGCAGTTACCGGGGGTCTAATGGCTACACCTTC,CASSYRGSNGYTF
TRBV15,13,few,NA,TRBJ2-3,TGTGCCACCAGCAGAGTTCAAGCAGATACGCAGTATTTT,CATSRVQADTQYF
TRBV24-1,14,NA,NA,TRBJ2-6,TGTGCCACCAGTGATGGTACTGGGGCCAACGTCCTGACTTTC,CATSDGTGANVLTF
TRBV9,15,few,NA,TRBJ2-2,TGTGCCAGCAGCGTATGGGGCAGGGGTACCGGGGAGCTGTTTTTT,CASSVWGRGTGELFF
TRBV29-1,11,many,NA,TRBJ2-3,TGCAGCGTTGAAGGGGCAGATACGCAGTATTTT,CSVEGADTQYF
TRBV24-1,16,NA,NA,TRBJ2-3,TGTGCCACCAGTGATCCCTCGGGGCAGGGATCAGATACGCAGTATTTT,CATSDPSGQGSDTQYF
TRBV3-1,17,few,NA,TRBJ2-1,TGTGCCAGCAGCCAAGATCGGTGGGGCGCCACCCCCCCTGAGCAGTTCTTC,CASSQDRWGATPPEQFF
TRBV7-6,14,many,NA,TRBJ2-3,TGTGCCAGCAGCTTGGGGGGCGACACAGATACGCAGTATTTT,CASSLGGDTDTQYF
TRBV24-1,11,NA,NA,TRBJ2-3,TGTGCCACAGCTAGCACAGATACGCAGTATTTT,CATASTDTQYF
TRBV7-9,15,few,NA,TRBJ2-1,TGTGCCAGCAGCTTAGCGGGACATCCCTACAATGAGCAGTTCTTC,CASSLAGHPYNEQFF
TRBV6-5,13,few,NA,TRBJ1-5,TGTGCCAGCAGTTACTCAGTCGGTAAGCCCCAGCATTTT,CASSYSVGKPQHF
TRBV18,13,many,NA,TRBJ2-7,TGTGCCAGCTCACAAACAGGAGGCTACGAGCAGTACTTC,CASSQTGGYEQYF
TRBV20-1,13,few,NA,TRBJ2-7,TGCAGTGCTGCCCCCCTGAGCTCCTACGAGCAGTACTTC,CSAAPLSSYEQYF
TRBV5-1,16,NA,NA,TRBJ2-6,TGCGCCAGCAGCTTGGTAGGGACGTTGGGGGCCAACGTCCTGACTTTC,CASSLVGTLGANVLTF
TRBV4-3,18,NA,TRBD2,TRBJ2-7,TGCGCCAGCAGCCAAGATCGGGGTCCGACTAGCGGGGCGGCAAATCACTACTTC,CASSQDRGPTSGAANHYF
TRBV6-5,16,few,TRBD2,TRBJ2-1,TGTGCCAGCAGTTACGGTCCAGCGGGGGGGGTAAGTGAGCAGTTCTTC,CASSYGPAGGVSEQFF
TRBV7-2,14,NA,TRBD1,TRBJ1-2,TGTGCCAGCAGACTCGTCAGGGGGGCCTATGGCTACACCTTC,CASRLVRGAYGYTF
TRBV5-1,17,NA,NA,TRBJ2-6,TGCGCCAGCAGCTTGGTGCCAGCTCCCTCTGGGGCCAACGTCCTGACTTTC,CASSLVPAPSGANVLTF
TRBV28,15,few,TRBD2,TRBJ2-1,TGTGCCAGCAGGTCTCCGGGACTATCCTACAATGAGCAGTTCTTC,CASRSPGLSYNEQFF
TRBV10-3,14,NA,NA,TRBJ1-1,TGTGCCATCAGGACGCTAATGGGGGACACTGAAGCTTTCTTT,CAIRTLMGDTEAFF
TRBV27,16,NA,TRBD2,TRBJ2-1,TGTGCCAGCAGTTCCCGGGGCGGGGGGCCCTACAATGAGCAGTTCTTC,CASSSRGGGPYNEQFF
TRBV5-1,12,few,NA,TRBJ2-7,TGCGCCAGCAGCTTGGAGGTTGGCGAGCAGTACTTC,CASSLEVGEQYF
TRBV11-2,16,many,TRBD1,TRBJ2-1,TGTGCCAGCAGCTTGGGATTGACAGGGGCCTACAATGAGCAGTTCTTC,CASSLGLTGAYNEQFF
TRBV5-1,14,NA,NA,TRBJ2-7,TGCGCCAGCAGCTATTTAACAGGGCCCTACGAGCAGTACTTC,CASSYLTGPYEQYF
TRBV12-3/TRBV12-4,15,NA,NA,TRBJ1-4,TGTGCCAGCAATAGGATGGGGCTCGCTAATGAAAAACTGTTTTTT,CASNRMGLANEKLFF
TRBV28,13,NA,NA,TRBJ2-3,TGTGCCAGCAGTGGGGAACTGGTGGATACGCAGTATTTT,CASSGELVDTQYF
TRBV12-3/TRBV12-4,15,NA,NA,TRBJ2-3,TGTGCCAGCAGTTTAGCGCAGGGGCGCGCAGATACGCAGTATTTT,CASSLAQGRADTQYF
TRBV29-1,15,NA,NA,TRBJ2-2,TGCAGCGTTGTCGACAGACAGGCGAACACCGGGGAGCTGTTTTTT,CSVVDRQANTGELFF
TRBV6-6,14,few,NA,TRBJ2-2,TGTGCCAGCAGTTATGGGGGGGCGGTCGGGGAGCTGTTTTTT,CASSYGGAVGELFF
TRBV4-1,18,few,NA,TRBJ1-4,TGCGCCAGCAGCCGTTCGACGGGGTGGGCGAGACACCTTGAAAAACTGTTTTTT,CASSRSTGWARHLEKLFF
TRBV7-2,14,few,NA,TRBJ2-7,TGTGCCAGCAGCTCTCTCCTGACAGGCCACGAGCAGTACTTC,CASSSLLTGHEQYF